The 25 T cell receptor beta chains reported below all come from one sample, sequenced in a study of T-cell reconstitution after alpha-beta-depleted transplantation in children. Unique molecular identifiers were used to barcode this TCRbeta library. TCRdb reanalysed the PCR reads using MiXCR and keeps one entry per CDR3 protein. Of roughly 670,000 distinct CDR3 sequences in the sample, around 13% are singletons; the top ten hold 0.65% to 0.9%. Sequenced here: PBMCs, sampled before TCRalphabeta/CD19-depleted stem cell transplant. The origin of the receptors is a girl aged 2-9 years with congenital amegakaryocytic thrombocytopenia, due to receive a stem cell transplant.

This clonotype has ten or more counts. This sequence joins TRBV20-1 and TRBJ2-7; 7 bases fit TRBD2. The junction had 10 bases not matched to a gene; V was cut back by 5 bases and J by 9 bases. CDR1 and CDR2 from the germline V gene are DFQATT and SNEGSKA (reference sequence). The CDR3 extends over 12 amino acids. The DNA for the CDR3 is TGCAGTGCTCAGGTGGCGGGAGTAGGGCAGTACTTC. Residues: CSAQVAGVGQYF.

This sequence joins TRBV28 and TRBJ2-7; TRBD1 aligns across 7 bases. This CDR3 comprises 14 residues. J lost 5 bases, V lost 4 bases, and 8 bases had no gene match. Per the germline V gene, CDR1 is MDHEN and CDR2 is SYDVKM. The CDR3 bases are TGTGCCAGCAGTTCCTGGACAGGTATCCACGAGCAGTACTTC. Its protein is CASSSWTGIHEQYF.

This clonotype was seen ten or more times. The chain carries TRBV10-3 and TRBJ1-5; TRBD1 matches 9 bases. Losses at the gene ends were 3 bases for V and 7 bases for J; bases not matched to a gene: 10. CDR3 length: 16 residues. Per the germline V gene, CDR1 is ENHRY and CDR2 is SYGVKD. Here the CDR3 DNA reads TGTGCCATCAGTGAAGGGGACAGGGTATTGATACAGCCCCAGCATTTT. Its protein is CAISEGDRVLIQPQHF.

This clonotype was detected only a few times. The CDR3 sequence: CASSGPGAYNEQFF. DNA of the CDR3: TGTGCCAGTTCCGGCCCCGGGGCCTACAATGAGCAGTTCTTC. The chain has TRBV6-1 and TRBJ2-1; tentative D call: TRBD2 (5 bases). Per germline, CDR1 MNHNS and CDR2 SASEGT. V was shortened by 9 bases and J by 2 bases, with 14 bases between the two germline ends. The CDR3 runs to 14 residues.

This clonotype appeared a few times. The chain carries TRBV5-1 and TRBJ2-1; 10 nucleotides agree with TRBD2. Germline loops: CDR1 SGHRS, CDR2 YFSETQ. J was trimmed by 6 bases and V by 2 bases; bases with no gene match: 11. This CDR3 comprises 17 residues. In DNA form, the CDR3 reads TGCGCCAGCAGCTTCTGGTATCTAGCGGGAGCAGGCAATGAGCAGTTCTTC. This codes for CASSFWYLAGAGNEQFF. The full variable domain, its missing parts supplied by reference TRBV5-1 and TRBJ2-1, is KAGVTQTPRYLIKTRGQQVTLSCSPISGHRSVSWYQQTPGQGLQFLFEYFSETQRNKGNFPGRFSGRQFSNSRSEMNVSTLELGDSALYLCASSFWYLAGAGNEQFFGPGTRLTVL.

In this sample, this clonotype turned up a few times. The chain carries TRBV29-1 and TRBJ1-1, with TRBD1 identical over 9 bases. V shed 7 bases and J 5 bases; nucleotides not matched to a gene: 8. In germline, CDR1 is SQVTM, CDR2 ANQGSEA. The CDR3 has 13 amino acids. CDR3 bases: TGCAGCGCCCAAGGGACAGGGATTACTGAAGCTTTCTTT. As protein: CSAQGTGITEAFF.

As for this clonotype: This clone may be a read error of a much larger clone one base away. The V and J genes are TRBV5-1 and TRBJ2-2; 7 nucleotides agree with TRBD2. Germline V gene sequence: CDR1 SGHRS, CDR2 YFSETQ. This CDR3 has 16 residues. The DNA for the CDR3 is TGCGCCAGCAGCTTGGGTCGGGCCCCGGTGGATCGGGAGGTGTTTTTT. Its protein product is CASSLGRAPVDREVFF.

This clonotype has more than one count but fewer than ten. The chain joins TRBV15 to TRBJ1-5; D is perhaps TRBD1 (6 bases). The length of the CDR3 is 17 residues. Germline CDR1 and CDR2: LNHNV and YYDKDF (reference sequence). V was clipped by 2 bases and J by 0 bases, with 14 bases between them. The CDR3 spells CATSRPPGDTSNQPQHF. The DNA for the CDR3 is TGTGCCACCAGCAGACCCCCTGGGGACACTAGCAATCAGCCCCAGCATTTT.

This clonotype was observed a handful of times. The rearrangement joins TRBV20-1 to TRBJ2-1, with 8 nucleotides matching TRBD2. The CDR3 extends over 15 amino acids. Germline V gene lookup returns CDR1 DFQATT and CDR2 SNEGSKA (reference sequence). V shed 1 base, J shed 7 bases, and the junction held 9 bases outside the gene matches. CDR3 bases: TGCAGTGCTAGAGTTCCCGGGAGGGGGGGGAATGAGCAGTTCTTC. It yields the protein CSARVPGRGGNEQFF.

The V call is TRBV5-1, the J call TRBJ2-1, with TRBD2 identical over 14 bases. CDR3 length equals 16 residues. Germline trimming cut 0 bases from V and 6 bases from J; bases unmatched to any gene: 2. The germline CDR1 and CDR2 sequences are SGHRS and YFSETQ. DNA for the CDR3: TGCGCCAGCAGCTTGGGACTAGCGGGAGGGCGCAATGAGCAGTTCTTC. This gives the protein CASSLGLAGGRNEQFF.

This clonotype has just a few counts. The V call is TRBV7-9, the J call TRBJ2-7; 13 bases map to TRBD2. Trimming removed 5 bases from V and 5 bases from J; junction bases left unmatched: 12. This CDR3 spans 17 amino acids. Germline lookup yields CDR1 SEHNR and CDR2 FQNEAQ (reference sequence). In DNA form, the CDR3 reads TGTGCCAGCAGCCCTGGACTAGCGGGAGTCATTTGGAACGAGCAGTACTTC. It yields the protein CASSPGLAGVIWNEQYF.

This chain connects TRBV12-3 or TRBV12-4 to TRBJ1-5; 7 positions agree with TRBD1. The CDR3 consists of 16 residues. The V segment lost 9 bases and the J segment 3 bases; nucleotides outside the gene matches: 14. DNA for the CDR3: TGTGCCAGATACAGGGGATTCGGGTACGTCAATCAGCCCCAGCATTTT. Protein sequence: CARYRGFGYVNQPQHF.

The sample holds many counts of this clonotype. V usage is TRBV5-6 and J usage is TRBJ2-7; D remains ambiguous. CDR1 is SGHDT and CDR2 is YYEEEE in the germline V gene. The length of the CDR3 is 14 residues. Trimming cost V 0 bases and J 3 bases, with 10 bases left between them. The CDR3 nucleotides read TGTGCCAGCAGCTTGGGGGCGTCCTACTACGAGCAGTACTTC. This translates into CASSLGASYYEQYF.

The gene calls are TRBV2 and TRBJ2-3; 13 bases match TRBD2. With 4 bases clipped from V and 4 bases from J, the junction kept 5 bases outside the gene matches. CDR3 length: 16 amino acids. Germline CDR1 SNHLY, CDR2 FYNNEI. CDR3 protein: CASSGGLAGASDTQYF. For the CDR3, the DNA is TGTGCCAGCAGTGGCGGACTAGCGGGAGCATCAGATACGCAGTATTTT.

To note about this clonotype: This may arise from a read error, as a much more abundant clone is one base away. This chain joins TRBV7-2 and TRBJ2-2; a possible D gene is TRBD2 (5 bases). The CDR3 has 13 residues. Germline V gene sequence: CDR1 SGHTA, CDR2 FQGNSA. As DNA, the CDR3 is TGTGCCAGCAGCTCGCGGAACACCGGGGTGCTGTTTTTT. This codes for CASSSRNTGVLFF.

This chain uses TRBV5-4 with TRBJ1-3; D remains unclear. Trimming took 0 bases from V and 4 from J, leaving 14 bases between them. Germline-derived CDR1 and CDR2 are SGHNT and YYREEE (reference sequence). There are 16 residues in the CDR3. CDR3 DNA: TGTGCCAGCAGCTTGGCAGGAGAGGCACAAGGAAACACCATATATTTT. Protein product: CASSLAGEAQGNTIYF.

For this clonotype: A clone one base away is much larger, so this may be a read error. V is TRBV12-3 or TRBV12-4 and J is TRBJ2-1; D is unresolved. The CDR3 has 15 amino acids. The germline V and J ends were trimmed by 2 bases and 2 bases, with 10 bases remaining between them. The CDR3 loop reads CASSLTIAAYNEQFF. DNA for the CDR3: TGTGCCAGCAGTTTAACGATAGCAGCCTACAATGAGCAGTTCTTC.

The V call is TRBV28, the J call TRBJ2-1; 11 bases align to TRBD2. The CDR3 is made up of 15 amino acids. Trimming removed 6 bases from V and 2 bases from J; junction bases left unmatched: 3. Per the germline V gene, CDR1 is MDHEN and CDR2 is SYDVKM. In DNA form, the CDR3 reads TGTGCCAGCAGACTAGCGGGAGCCACCTACAATGAGCAGTTCTTC. It yields the protein CASRLAGATYNEQFF.

This clonotype came up many times. The rearrangement uses TRBV5-1 and TRBJ2-2; D may be TRBD1 (6 bases). Per germline, CDR1 SGHRS and CDR2 YFSETQ. With 3 bases removed from V and 3 bases from J, the gap between germline ends came to 12 bases. The CDR3 sequence is 15 residues long. CDR3 bases: TGCGCCAGCAGCTACGGGGACACCGACACCGGGGAGCTGTTTTTT. Protein product: CASSYGDTDTGELFF. Based on the CDR3 plus reference TRBV5-1 and TRBJ2-2, the full variable domain is KAGVTQTPRYLIKTRGQQVTLSCSPISGHRSVSWYQQTPGQGLQFLFEYFSETQRNKGNFPGRFSGRQFSNSRSEMNVSTLELGDSALYLCASSYGDTDTGELFFGEGSRLTVL.

There are many counts of this clonotype. This chain joins TRBV12-3 or TRBV12-4 and TRBJ2-4, with 9 bases aligning to TRBD1. Trimming cost V 5 bases and J 0 bases; bases outside gene matches: 2. The CDR3 length is 15 residues. CDR3 coding DNA: TGTGCCAGCAGTGACAGGGGGATAGCCAAAAACATTCAGTACTTC. It is translated as CASSDRGIAKNIQYF.

On this clonotype itself: A much larger clone lies a single base off, so this may be a read error. J is TRBJ2-5 and V is TRBV28; possibly TRBD1 or TRBD2 for D (5 bases each). This CDR3 comprises 15 residues. The germline CDR1 and CDR2 sequences are MDHEN and SYDVKM. The CDR3 reads CASSSLSGLGETQSF. CDR3 DNA: TGTGCCAGCAGTTCCCTAAGCGGTTTAGGGGAGACCCAGTCCTTC.

This clonotype occurred many times. This chain connects TRBV12-3 or TRBV12-4 to TRBJ2-2; 7 nucleotides match TRBD1. V trimming: 8 bases; J trimming: 6 bases; junction bases outside the gene matches: 9. The CDR3 spans 14 residues. CDR3 in amino acids: CASSLQGIPGELFF. CDR3 DNA: TGTGCCAGCTCCCTACAGGGGATACCCGGGGAGCTGTTTTTT.

This clonotype was seen many times. This chain joins TRBV6-1 and TRBJ2-2; 8 nucleotides line up with TRBD1. The CDR3 covers 13 residues. CDR1 is MNHNS, CDR2 SASEGT, per germline. With 6 bases clipped from V and 7 bases from J, the junction kept 4 bases outside the gene matches. The CDR3 nucleotides are TGTGCCAGCAGGCTCACAGGGGGCGGGGAGCTGTTTTTT. Translated, it gives CASRLTGGGELFF.

This chain links TRBV20-1 with TRBJ2-1, with 7 nucleotides matching TRBD2. V dropped 2 bases and J dropped 6; count of bases not matched to a gene: 13. The germline gives CDR1 DFQATT, CDR2 SNEGSKA (reference sequence). CDR3 length: 16 amino acids. The CDR3 DNA reads as TGCAGTGCTAGAACTAGCGCGAGCTACCTACCCAATGAGCAGTTCTTC. It specifies CSARTSASYLPNEQFF.

The table lists this clonotype with a few counts. The V gene is TRBV20-1, the J gene TRBJ2-6; no clear D gene. Trimming cost V 4 bases and J 0 bases, with 13 bases left between them. The CDR3 contains 16 residues. The germline CDR1 and CDR2 sequences are DFQATT and SNEGSKA (reference sequence). Here the CDR3 reads CSAKRQENSGANVLTF. The CDR3 DNA reads as TGCAGTGCTAAAAGACAAGAAAACTCTGGGGCCAACGTCCTGACTTTC.